The 4 T cell receptor beta chains presented below share a single source sample, sequenced in a study of PD-L1 blockade in urothelial cancer. Time point in this sample: pretreatment peripheral blood. Produced via immunoSEQ multiplex PCR; TCRdb's table is partial and in-frame only. The sample consists of roughly 52,000 clones, 79% of them appearing once. The sequenced sample was PBMCs, obtained around atezolizumab (anti-PD-L1) treatment. Source of these receptors: a man between 65 and 85 years old with urothelial cancer.

The rearrangement links TRBV6-5 to TRBJ2-7, with 9 bases fitting TRBD1. The V segment lost 7 bases and the J segment 6 bases; nucleotides outside the gene matches: 10. Germline loops: CDR1 MNHEY, CDR2 SVGAGI. The CDR3 runs 14 residues. CDR3 DNA sequence: TGTGCCAGCACCTCCGGGACAGGGAGGCGCGAGCAGTACTTC. Amino acid sequence: CASTSGTGRREQYF.

The chain is built from TRBV2 and TRBJ2-7; 11 bases match TRBD2. The J segment lost 0 bases and the V segment lost 5 bases, leaving 6 bases of the junction unmatched. Germline V gives CDR1 SNHLY, CDR2 FYNNEI. The CDR3 is 16 residues long. CDR3 residues: CASSSLAGASSYEQYF. The CDR3 DNA reads TGTGCCAGCAGTTCACTAGCGGGAGCTAGCTCCTACGAGCAGTACTTC.

The rearrangement links TRBV5-5 to TRBJ1-2, with 11 bases fitting TRBD1. V shed 2 bases and J 3 bases; nucleotides not matched to a gene: 3. Germline V CDR1 and CDR2: SGHKS, YYEKEE (reference sequence). The CDR3 runs 15 residues. CDR3 amino acids: CASSFWGQGDYGYTF. The CDR3 DNA follows: TGTGCCAGCAGCTTTTGGGGACAGGGGGACTATGGCTACACCTTC. The full variable domain, in which reference TRBV5-5 and TRBJ1-2 provide the parts outside the CDR3, is DAGVTQSPTHLIKTRGQQVTLRCSPISGHKSVSWYQQVLGQGPQFIFQYYEKEERGRGNFPDRFSARQFPNYSSELNVNALLLGDSALYLCASSFWGQGDYGYTFGSGTRLTVV.

The genes are TRBV18 and TRBJ2-3; D unresolved. V was shortened by 6 bases and J by 3 bases, with 10 bases between the two germline ends. There are 13 residues in the CDR3. Germline assignment: CDR1 KGHSH and CDR2 LQKENI. CDR3 protein: CASSLQSTDTQYF. In nucleotides, the CDR3 is TGTGCCAGCTCTCTCCAGTCAACAGATACGCAGTATTTT. Supplemented by reference TRBV18 and TRBJ2-3, the full variable domain reads NAGVMQNPRHLVRRRGQEARLRCSPMKGHSHVYWYRQLPEEGLKFMVYLQKENIIDESGMPKERFSAEFPKEGPSILRIQQVVRGDSAAYFCASSLQSTDTQYFGPGTRLTVL.